This T cell receptor (beta chain) was found in a study of OX40 agonist ivuxolimab in advanced cancers. Study as a whole: Dose-escalation cases comprised hepatocellular carcinoma, melanoma, renal cell or head and neck cancer.

This clone was counted once. Its antigen remains unidentified. Whole-study findings and limits: CD8+ T cells (on average) carried more expanded clones than CD4+ T cells.

Clones were read by immunoSEQ multiplex PCR, and TCRdb kept only the in-frame ones, dropping some. The sample carries around 63,000 clones, approximately 91% recorded once. Germline values: CDR1 MDHEN, CDR2 SYDVKM. This CDR3 comprises 19 residues. V was clipped by 4 bases and J by 0 bases, with 19 bases between them. This chain connects TRBV28 to TRBJ2-6; D unclear. The sample in question was CD4+ or CD8+ T cells sorted from blood, obtained in a trial of the OX40 agonist ivuxolimab. The sequence was obtained from an adult with an advanced solid tumor such as melanoma, head and neck, liver or kidney cancer. CDR3 region: CASSSLQWTRSSGANVLTF. The CDR3 nucleotides read TGTGCCAGCAGTTCCCTACAATGGACGCGTAGCTCTGGGGCCAACGTCCTGACTTTC.